Below, 29 T cell receptor beta chains from the same sample are listed, as sequenced in a study of blood T cell repertoires in COVID-19. The method was immunoSEQ multiplex PCR; TCRdb's version includes in-frame clones alone and lacks a portion of them. The sample holds 150,000 to 200,000 clones, 88% seen once. Sequenced: peripheral blood. These receptors all stem from a man aged 55 to 70 with acute or convalescent COVID-19.

The genes are TRBV19 and TRBJ2-1; 10 bases align to TRBD2. V lost 4 bases, J lost 1 base, and 7 bases stayed unmatched. Per the germline V gene, CDR1 is LNHDA and CDR2 is SQIVND (reference sequence). There are 17 residues in the CDR3. CDR3 coding DNA: TGTGCCAGTAGTAGAGAACTAGCGGGAAAGTCCTACAATGAGCAGTTCTTC. Translation: CASSRELAGKSYNEQFF. Full variable domain (remainder filled in from reference TRBV19 and TRBJ2-1): DGGITQSPKYLFRKEGQNVTLSCEQNLNHDAMYWYRQDPGQGLRLIYYSQIVNDFQKGDIAEGYSVSREKKESFPLTVTSAQKNPTAFYLCASSRELAGKSYNEQFFGPGTRLTVL.

The chain recombines TRBV18 with TRBJ1-2, with D possibly TRBD1 on 6 matching bases. CDR1 KGHSH and CDR2 LQKENI come from the germline V gene. The CDR3 totals 13 residues. Trimming shortened V by 3 bases and J by 4 bases, and 9 bases separated the two germline ends. The CDR3 region has the DNA TGTGCCAGCTCACCTGGACAGATCTATGGCTACACCTTC. Translation: CASSPGQIYGYTF. The full variable domain, completed using reference TRBV18 and TRBJ1-2, is NAGVMQNPRHLVRRRGQEARLRCSPMKGHSHVYWYRQLPEEGLKFMVYLQKENIIDESGMPKERFSAEFPKEGPSILRIQQVVRGDSAAYFCASSPGQIYGYTFGSGTRLTVV.

This chain uses TRBV3-1 (or the pseudogene TRBV3-2) with TRBJ2-3; TRBD2 agrees at 7 bases. The CDR3 totals 17 residues. Germline trimming cut 4 bases from V and 2 bases from J; bases unmatched to any gene: 12. Germline V gene data show CDR1 as LGHDT and CDR2 as YNNKEL (reference sequence). This chain's CDR3 is CASSRGGGDPATDTQYF. The CDR3 DNA sequence: TGTGCCAGCAGCCGGGGGGGTGGGGACCCCGCCACAGATACGCAGTATTTT.

The rearrangement uses TRBV6-1 and TRBJ2-5; D is possibly TRBD2 (5 bases). Germline V gene sequence: CDR1 MNHNS, CDR2 SASEGT. Trimming removed 3 bases at V and 4 bases at J, with 9 bases between. The CDR3 length is 13 residues. The CDR3 is CASSESGLETQYF. For the CDR3, the DNA is TGTGCCAGCAGTGAGTCTGGACTAGAGACCCAGTACTTC.

This clone appeared a single time. J is TRBJ2-2 and V is TRBV24-1, with TRBD2 identical over 8 bases. Trimming at V came to 3 bases and at J to 0 bases, leaving 5 bases not matched to a gene. This CDR3 is built from 17 residues. Germline V CDR1 and CDR2: KGHDR, SFDVKD. The CDR3 loop reads CATSDGGGLPNTGELFF. The CDR3 DNA sequence: TGTGCCACCAGTGATGGCGGGGGGCTCCCGAACACCGGGGAGCTGTTTTTT.

The chain has TRBV24-1 and TRBJ1-1; D is unresolved. The CDR3 totals 13 residues. Trimming pared 8 bases from V and 1 base from J, leaving 10 bases between. Per germline, CDR1 KGHDR and CDR2 SFDVKD. The CDR3: CATTAGRNTEAFF. The CDR3 bases are TGTGCCACCACAGCGGGCAGGAACACTGAAGCTTTCTTT.

The chain employs TRBV5-5 and TRBJ1-5, with 10 positions matching TRBD1. The trim removed 3 bases at V and 2 bases at J, leaving 2 bases unmatched. Per germline, CDR1 SGHKS and CDR2 YYEKEE (reference sequence). The CDR3 has 15 residues. CDR3 DNA: TGTGCCAGCAGCTCCGGGACAGGGGGCAATCAGCCCCAGCATTTT. Its translation is CASSSGTGGNQPQHF.

V is TRBV6-2 or TRBV6-3 and J is TRBJ2-3; 10 bases line up with TRBD2. V gave up 7 bases and J gave up 2 bases; unmatched junction bases: 9. CDR3 size: 16 residues. Germline V gene data show CDR1 as MNHEY and CDR2 as SVGEGT. The CDR3, as DNA: TGTGCCAGCACCCCCGGGACTAGCGCTATCACAGATACGCAGTATTTT. Translation: CASTPGTSAITDTQYF.

The chain links TRBV27 to TRBJ1-6; D call uncertain. V was clipped by 4 bases and J by 3 bases, with 10 bases between them. The germline CDR1 and CDR2 sequences are MNHEY and SMNVEV (reference sequence). This CDR3 contains 15 residues. The DNA for the CDR3 is TGTGCCAGCAGTTCCGGGGAGGACTATAATTCACCCCTCCACTTT. Its translation: CASSSGEDYNSPLHF.

This rearrangement joins TRBV6-5 to TRBJ1-2; a weak D match, TRBD1 (6 bases). The V gene's germline CDR1 is MNHEY and CDR2 SVGAGI. Trimming left V 2 bases short and J 8 bases short, with 15 bases between. CDR3 length equals 14 residues. The CDR3 DNA is TGTGCCAGCAGTTACCGGACAGCCCCTTTCGGCTACACCTTC. As protein: CASSYRTAPFGYTF.

This clone was seen repeatedly, ten times or more. The V and J genes are TRBV5-6 and TRBJ1-3; D not certain. The germline V gene encodes CDR1 SGHDT and CDR2 YYEEEE. Trimming shortened V by 4 bases and J by 4 bases, and 9 bases separated the two germline ends. This CDR3 is 13 amino acids long. In DNA form, the CDR3 reads TGTGCCAGCAGCCCAGAGAGGGGAAACACCATATATTTT. This codes for CASSPERGNTIYF.

The CDR3 reads CASRPNSGNTIYF. The CDR3 DNA reads TGTGCCAGCAGACCCAACTCCGGAAACACCATATATTTT. This rearrangement joins TRBV6-5 to TRBJ1-3, with unresolved D. Trimming left V 6 bases short and J 4 bases short, with 10 bases between. The CDR3 is 13 residues long. Germline CDR1 MNHEY, CDR2 SVGAGI.

This chain uses TRBV2 with TRBJ2-3, with D possibly matching TRBD1 (5 bases). The CDR3 has 15 residues. Looked up from germline, CDR1 is SNHLY and CDR2 is FYNNEI. V lost 1 base and J 6 bases, leaving 14 bases between the germline ends. CDR3 amino acids: CASSEVDSLRDTQYF. DNA for the CDR3: TGTGCCAGCAGTGAAGTTGACAGCCTCAGGGATACGCAGTATTTT.

The chain is built from TRBV27 and TRBJ2-3; maybe TRBD2 (6 bases). Trimming took 5 bases from V and 1 from J, leaving 13 bases between them. Germline CDR1 and CDR2: MNHEY and SMNVEV (reference sequence). CDR3 length: 15 residues. CDR3 in amino acids: CASSPRGTGTDTQYF. The DNA for the CDR3 is TGTGCCAGCAGTCCCCGGGGGACGGGCACAGATACGCAGTATTTT.

V gene TRBV11-3 combines with J gene TRBJ2-5; the D gene is possibly TRBD1 (5 bases). V was pared by 3 bases and J by 2 bases, with 13 bases between. The CDR3 is 15 residues long. The germline CDR1 and CDR2 sequences are SGHNT and YENEEA. DNA of the CDR3: TGTGCCAGCAGCTTTGACAGAACAAGACAAGAGACCCAGTACTTC. Protein product: CASSFDRTRQETQYF. Full variable domain (outside the CDR3, taken from reference TRBV11-3 and TRBJ2-5): EAGVVQSPRYKIIEKKQPVAFWCNPISGHNTLYWYLQNLGQGPELLIRYENEEAVDDSQLPKDRFSAERLKGVDSTLKIQPAELGDSAVYLCASSFDRTRQETQYFGPGTRLLVL.

V gene TRBV7-2 combines with J gene TRBJ2-3; no definite D call. The V gene's germline CDR1 is SGHTA and CDR2 FQGNSA. V dropped 4 bases and J dropped 5 bases, with 7 bases sitting between them. The CDR3 runs to 12 residues. The CDR3 reads CASSSTGDTQYF. CDR3 nucleotide sequence: TGTGCCAGCAGCTCGACGGGAGATACGCAGTATTTT.

The V gene is TRBV11-3, the J gene TRBJ2-5; 13 bases fit TRBD2. Trimming cost V 5 bases and J 5 bases; bases outside gene matches: 8. The CDR3 is 16 residues long. From germline, CDR1 is SGHNT and CDR2 YENEEA. The CDR3 sequence is CASSPGLAGARETQYF. CDR3 sequence (DNA): TGTGCCAGCAGCCCTGGACTAGCGGGGGCCAGGGAGACCCAGTACTTC. The full variable domain, in which reference TRBV11-3 and TRBJ2-5 provide the parts outside the CDR3, is EAGVVQSPRYKIIEKKQPVAFWCNPISGHNTLYWYLQNLGQGPELLIRYENEEAVDDSQLPKDRFSAERLKGVDSTLKIQPAELGDSAVYLCASSPGLAGARETQYFGPGTRLLVL.

The chain uses TRBV4-1 and TRBJ2-3; the match to TRBD1 covers 9 bases. Germline V gene lookup returns CDR1 MGHRA and CDR2 YSYEKL. This CDR3 is built from 19 residues. Trimming removed 1 base from V and 5 bases from J; junction bases left unmatched: 16. CDR3 region: CASSQGLSPGQGLGDTQYF. The CDR3 region has the DNA TGCGCCAGCAGCCAAGGTCTCTCCCCGGGACAGGGATTGGGAGATACGCAGTATTTT.

J is TRBJ2-7 and V is TRBV7-6; 10 nucleotides match TRBD2. CDR1 SGHVS and CDR2 FNYEAQ come from the germline V gene. The CDR3 runs 15 residues. V dropped 1 base and J dropped 6; count of bases not matched to a gene: 6. CDR3 protein: CASSLGGGLAVEQYF. The CDR3 nucleotides read TGTGCCAGCAGCTTAGGGGGAGGACTAGCGGTCGAGCAGTACTTC.

This chain uses TRBV6-1 with TRBJ1-2; possible D gene TRBD1, 6 bases. The V and J ends lost 2 bases and 8 bases respectively, with 12 bases between them. Germline loops: CDR1 MNHNS, CDR2 SASEGT. The CDR3 totals 13 residues. CDR3 sequence reads: CASSETGLRGYTF. DNA for the CDR3: TGTGCCAGCAGTGAAACAGGGTTGAGGGGCTACACCTTC.

This chain connects TRBV7-2 to TRBJ1-2; 10 nucleotides agree with TRBD1. CDR1 and CDR2 (germline): SGHTA, FQGNSA. The length of the CDR3 is 15 residues. Trimming removed 5 bases from V and 7 bases from J; junction bases left unmatched: 10. This chain's CDR3 is CASSVDRGHSTGYTF. Written as DNA, the CDR3 is TGTGCCAGCAGCGTTGACAGGGGGCACTCTACTGGCTACACCTTC.

The rearrangement links TRBV19 to TRBJ2-5; D remains ambiguous. This CDR3 is built from 13 residues. The germline V and J ends were trimmed by 1 base and 2 bases, with 5 bases remaining between them. The germline gives CDR1 LNHDA, CDR2 SQIVND (reference sequence). The CDR3 DNA follows: TGTGCCAGTAGTATAGTAGAGCAAGAGACCCAGTACTTC. Amino acid sequence: CASSIVEQETQYF.

The chain combines TRBV5-1 with TRBJ2-5; D call uncertain. Germline V gene data show CDR1 as SGHRS and CDR2 as YFSETQ. There are 13 residues in the CDR3. V was shortened by 2 bases and J by 2 bases, with 7 bases between the two germline ends. For the CDR3, the DNA is TGCGCCAGCAGCTTAGAACAGCAAGAGACCCAGTACTTC. As protein: CASSLEQQETQYF.

This chain connects TRBV6-2 or TRBV6-3 to TRBJ2-7; TRBD2 might be the D (5 bases). Per germline, CDR1 MNHEY and CDR2 SVGEGT. The length of the CDR3 is 14 residues. V lost 6 bases and J lost 3, with 15 bases in between. The CDR3, as DNA: TGTGCCAGCAGCCACGGGGATTCTTACTACGAGCAGTACGTC. This translates into CASSHGDSYYEQYV.

The chain carries TRBV24-1 and TRBJ2-3; 11 nucleotides match TRBD2. Unmatched junction bases numbered 6, after V lost 0 bases and J lost 5 bases. Germline CDR1 reads KGHDR; CDR2 reads SFDVKD. The CDR3 has 17 residues. CDR3 residues: CATSDLGSGGALDTQYF. The CDR3 DNA is TGTGCCACCAGTGATTTGGGTAGCGGGGGGGCCTTAGATACGCAGTATTTT.

V is TRBV2 and J is TRBJ1-3; D is unresolved. CDR1 SNHLY and CDR2 FYNNEI come from the germline V gene. Trimming took off 2 bases at V and 2 bases at J, with 10 bases between the two ends. CDR3 length equals 15 residues. CDR3 sequence reads: CASSERGVTGNTIYF. For the CDR3, the DNA is TGTGCCAGCAGTGAACGCGGGGTCACTGGAAACACCATATATTTT.

The chain recombines TRBV11-2 with TRBJ1-1, with D possibly TRBD1 on 6 matching bases. The V gene's germline CDR1 is SGHAT and CDR2 FQNNGV. This CDR3 is built from 15 residues. With 1 base removed from V and 6 bases from J, the gap between germline ends came to 15 bases. The CDR3 protein is CASSLALGAGAEAFF. In nucleotides, the CDR3 is TGTGCCAGCAGCTTAGCACTAGGGGCAGGGGCTGAAGCTTTCTTT.

The rearrangement joins TRBV10-3 to TRBJ2-7, with D unclear. Germline loops: CDR1 ENHRY, CDR2 SYGVKD. This CDR3 has 15 residues. Trimming shortened V by 0 bases and J by 2 bases, and 11 bases separated the two germline ends. The CDR3 bases are TGTGCCATCAGTGAGTCAACATCCAATACCTACGAGCAGTACTTC. Protein product: CAISESTSNTYEQYF.

This rearrangement joins TRBV5-4 to TRBJ1-2, with a weak D call TRBD1 (6 bases). Between the trimmed V and J ends, which lost 4 bases and 8 bases, there was a span of 24 bases. This CDR3 has 16 amino acids. The germline V gene has CDR1 SGHNT and CDR2 YYREEE (reference sequence). The CDR3 DNA is TGTGCCAGCAGCCCCGGTGGAACAGGGCGTATGAGGGGCTACACCTTC. Translating it yields CASSPGGTGRMRGYTF. Based on the CDR3 plus reference TRBV5-4 and TRBJ1-2, the full variable domain is ETGVTQSPTHLIKTRGQQVTLRCSSQSGHNTVSWYQQALGQGPQFIFQYYREEENGRGNFPPRFSGLQFPNYSSELNVNALELDDSALYLCASSPGGTGRMRGYTFGSGTRLTVV.